This is a list of T cell receptor beta chains from one sample in a study of OX40 agonist ivuxolimab in advanced cancers. Clones were sequenced by immunoSEQ multiplex PCR, and TCRdb holds only the in-frame ones, with some missing. Found here are more than 60,000 clones, 90% to 95% of them singletons; the top ten hold roughly 19%. This sample comprised CD4+ or CD8+ T cells sorted from blood, obtained in a trial of the OX40 agonist ivuxolimab. The receptors shown here come from an adult with an advanced solid tumor such as melanoma, head and neck, liver or kidney cancer. CDR3s include the opening cysteine and the closing phenylalanine or tryptophan. The D gene is left open where the match is weak. Some rows have no size entry. The others give once, few or many, or a class for an expanded clone.

clone_size j_call d_call v_call cdr3_aa cdr3_nt
- TRBJ1-5 TRBD1 TRBV5-6 CASSLTGASNQPQHF TGTGCCAGCAGCTTGACAGGGGCCAGCAATCAGCCCCAGCATTTT
- TRBJ2-5 - TRBV7-9 CASSPSSGGIIPETQYF TGTGCCAGCAGCCCCTCCTCCGGTGGAATAATACCGGAGACCCAGTACTTC
once TRBJ2-1 - TRBV29-1 CSVEEMQANEQFF TGCAGCGTTGAAGAGATGCAGGCAAATGAGCAGTTCTTC
few TRBJ1-1 - TRBV5-6 CASSLGASPEAFF TGTGCCAGCAGCTTGGGCGCCAGCCCTGAAGCTTTCTTT
- TRBJ2-7 - TRBV5-1 CASSTQRQVEYEQYF TGCGCCAGCAGCACGCAACGACAGGTTGAGTACGAGCAGTACTTC
- TRBJ2-5 - TRBV4-3 CASSQERGETQYF TGCGCCAGCAGCCAAGAACGGGGGGAGACCCAGTACTTC
- TRBJ2-1 - TRBV27 CASTPSRGRPYNEQFF TGTGCCAGCACCCCGAGTCGGGGGAGGCCTTACAATGAGCAGTTCTTC
- TRBJ2-3 TRBD2 TRBV7-2 CASSLALTSGRARDTQYF TGTGCCAGCAGCTTAGCTCTGACGAGCGGGAGGGCCCGAGATACGCAGTATTTT
- TRBJ2-2 TRBD2 TRBV7-9 CASSDRTSGRAGNGELFF TGTGCCAGCAGCGACCGCACTAGCGGGAGGGCCGGGAACGGGGAGCTGTTTTTT
- TRBJ2-4 TRBD1 TRBV7-8 CASAPSQGAKNIQYF TGTGCCAGCGCCCCCTCACAGGGGGCCAAAAACATTCAGTACTTC
- TRBJ2-1 TRBD2 TRBV27 CASSSGTSGSNEQFF TGTGCCAGCAGTTCCGGGACTAGCGGGTCGAATGAGCAGTTCTTC
- TRBJ2-7 TRBD2 TRBV2 CASSEGLAGGYEQYF TGTGCCAGCAGTGAAGGGCTAGCGGGAGGTTACGAGCAGTACTTC
- TRBJ2-7 TRBD2 TRBV15 CATSIGLAGTYEQYF TGTGCCACCAGCATCGGACTAGCGGGCACGTACGAGCAGTACTTC
- TRBJ1-1 - TRBV28 CASSSTLTGYGNTEAFF TGTGCCAGCAGTTCCACCCTCACAGGATACGGGAACACTGAAGCTTTCTTT
- TRBJ1-2 - TRBV5-4 CASRPGLDYGYTF TGTGCCAGCAGGCCGGGACTAGACTATGGCTACACCTTC
- TRBJ2-1 TRBD2 TRBV14 CASSQVPGLVVFGHEQFF TGTGCCAGCAGCCAAGTCCCCGGACTAGTCGTCTTCGGGCATGAGCAGTTCTTC
- TRBJ2-1 TRBD2 TRBV7-6 CASSPGLAGRYNEQFF TGTGCCAGCAGCCCGGGACTAGCGGGAAGGTACAATGAGCAGTTCTTC
- TRBJ2-7 - TRBV2 CASRAVRTATYEQYF TGTGCCAGCAGGGCCGTAAGGACAGCTACCTACGAGCAGTACTTC
once TRBJ1-2 - TRBV7-8 CASSLGRQGISGYTF TGTGCCAGCAGCTTAGGTCGCCAGGGGATCAGTGGCTACACCTTC
- TRBJ2-7 - TRBV5-1 CASSPDGYEQYF TGCGCCAGCAGCCCGGACGGCTACGAGCAGTACTTC
- TRBJ1-1 TRBD1 TRBV28 CASSHLRGEAFF TGTGCCAGCAGTCACCTCAGGGGGGAAGCTTTCTTT
- TRBJ2-1 TRBD2 TRBV6-4 CASSEFRGSGYEQFF TGTGCCAGCAGCGAGTTTCGCGGGAGTGGGTATGAGCAGTTCTTC
- TRBJ2-7 - TRBV11-3 CASSFPGVSRYEQYF TGTGCCAGCAGCTTCCCAGGGGTATCCCGATACGAGCAGTACTTC
- TRBJ2-1 TRBD2 TRBV27 CASSLADSYNEQFF TGTGCCAGCAGTCTAGCGGACTCCTACAATGAGCAGTTCTTC
- TRBJ2-5 - TRBV9 CANSGTGSQETQYF TGTGCCAACAGCGGCACAGGGTCCCAAGAGACCCAGTACTTC
once TRBJ2-1 - TRBV4-3 CASSQMAGFYNEQFF TGCGCCAGCAGCCAAATGGCAGGCTTCTACAATGAGCAGTTCTTC
few TRBJ1-5 TRBD1 TRBV7-2 CASSHGTVSNQPQHF TGTGCCAGCAGCCACGGGACAGTTAGCAATCAGCCCCAGCATTTT
- TRBJ1-2 TRBD1 TRBV4-1 CASSQAGGGYGYTF TGCGCCAGCAGCCAGGCAGGGGGTGGCTATGGCTACACCTTC